The present T cell receptor beta chain was sequenced within a study of human T cells and chemical hapten exposure. TCRdb re-derived calls from the RACE reads in MiXCR, one entry per CDR3 protein. This sample yields about 40,000 distinct CDR3 sequences, of which approximately 3.3% are seen a single time; under 8.5% belongs to the top ten. This clonotype occurred many times. Its antigen is as yet unknown. The CDR3 has 13 residues. Germline assignment: CDR1 SGHDN and CDR2 FVKESK. Trimming stripped 4 bases from V and 1 base from J, with 8 bases between. General study findings and limits: Among expanded TCRs, significantly more large CDR3 similarity clusters formed than among controls.

Noted time point: patch test 2, 6 weeks after DPC sensitization. Indicated treatment: therapeutic diphenylcyclopropenone sensitization with weekly scalp DPC. Each donor was an alopecia patient between 18 and 70 years of age who qualified for DPC. The receptor's source is a man aged 35 to 55 with alopecia areata. Some clones in this sample may be carry-over from other donors' samples. Sample: whole blood, taken in connection with sensitization to the hapten diphenylcyclopropenone (DPC). The rearrangement uses TRBV14 and TRBJ2-7; D possibly matches TRBD1 or TRBD2 (6 bases each). For the CDR3, the DNA is TGTGCCAGCAGCCCGGGGGCTTCCTACGAGCAGTACTTC. It translates to CASSPGASYEQYF.